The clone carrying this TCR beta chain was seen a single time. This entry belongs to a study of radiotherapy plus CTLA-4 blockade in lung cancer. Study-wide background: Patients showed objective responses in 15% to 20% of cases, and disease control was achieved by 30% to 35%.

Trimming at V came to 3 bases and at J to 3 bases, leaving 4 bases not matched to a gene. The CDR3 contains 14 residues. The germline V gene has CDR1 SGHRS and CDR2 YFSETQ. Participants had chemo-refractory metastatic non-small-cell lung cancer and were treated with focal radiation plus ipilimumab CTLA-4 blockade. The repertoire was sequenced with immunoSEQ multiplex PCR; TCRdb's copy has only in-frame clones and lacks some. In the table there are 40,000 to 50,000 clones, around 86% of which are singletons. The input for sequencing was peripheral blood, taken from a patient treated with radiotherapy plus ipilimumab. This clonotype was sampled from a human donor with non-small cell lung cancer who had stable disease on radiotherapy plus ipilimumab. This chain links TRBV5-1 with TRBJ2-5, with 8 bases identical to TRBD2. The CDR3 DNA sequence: TGCGCCAGCAGCTGGGCGGGAGGCGAAGAGACCCAGTACTTC. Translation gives CASSWAGGEETQYF.